This T cell receptor (beta chain) was documented in a study of blood T cell repertoires in COVID-19. Profiled with immunoSEQ multiplex PCR; TCRdb holds only in-frame clones, not every one. The repertoire has 380,000 or so clones, around nine tenths of them found once; the top ten carry under 8.5%. The Seattle patients joined while their infection was active and were tracked longitudinally afterward. With 4 bases clipped from V and 4 bases from J, the junction kept 3 bases outside the gene matches. Looked up from germline, CDR1 is SGHAT and CDR2 is FQNNGV. The CDR3 loop spans 13 amino acids. This sequence originates from a woman aged 60-75 years with COVID-19, enrolled during active disease. This chain joins TRBV11-2 and TRBJ1-1, with 7 bases identical to TRBD1. What was sequenced was peripheral blood. For the CDR3, the DNA is TGTGCCAGCAGCTCGGCAGGGGGCACTGAAGCTTTCTTT. It translates to CASSSAGGTEAFF.